Listed here are 21 T cell receptor beta chains from one sample, sequenced in a study of shared clonotypes between healthy human individuals. Naive CD8 cells were CD45RO-negative, positively selected for CCR7, excluding terminally differentiated effector memory CD45RA+ cells. Repertoires were generated with immunoSEQ multiplex PCR, while TCRdb's copy carries only in-frame clones and drops some. The sample consists of about 870,000 clones, 80% to 95% of them appearing once. The sample was naive CD8+ T cells sorted from blood. The receptors come from a man between 25 and 39 years old in good health.

This sequence joins TRBV18 and TRBJ2-1, with D perhaps matching TRBD2 (6 bases). This CDR3 comprises 16 residues. V shed 5 bases and J shed 1 base, with 15 bases lying between them. In germline, CDR1 is KGHSH, CDR2 LQKENI. The CDR3 spells CASSEPGLVSYNEQFF. The CDR3 DNA reads as TGTGCCAGCTCAGAACCGGGACTTGTTTCCTACAATGAGCAGTTCTTC.

V usage is TRBV7-9 and J usage is TRBJ2-7; D call uncertain. This CDR3 spans 15 amino acids. From germline, CDR1 is SEHNR and CDR2 FQNEAQ (reference sequence). V gave up 5 bases and J gave up 6 bases, with 20 bases separating them. CDR3 in amino acids: CASSPLQTSLIEQYF. DNA of the CDR3: TGTGCCAGCAGCCCACTCCAGACATCCCTAATCGAGCAGTACTTC.

DNA of the CDR3: TGTGCCAGCAGCCCAGGGGGGGGGAACAATGAGCAGTTCTTC. It encodes CASSPGGGNNEQFF. The chain has TRBV7-9 and TRBJ2-1; D might be TRBD1 or TRBD2, each matching 7 bases. The CDR3 totals 14 residues. Per germline, CDR1 SEHNR and CDR2 FQNEAQ (reference sequence). Trimming cost V 5 bases and J 5 bases, with 13 bases left between them.

The rearrangement joins TRBV15 to TRBJ1-5; the D is unclear. The CDR3 totals 13 residues. V was clipped by 6 bases and J by 3 bases, with 9 bases between them. From germline, CDR1 is LNHNV and CDR2 YYDKDF (reference sequence). The CDR3 here is CATRGPLNQPQHF. The CDR3 nucleotides are TGTGCCACCAGGGGTCCCCTCAATCAGCCCCAGCATTTT.

V gene TRBV19 combines with J gene TRBJ2-7; TRBD2 matches at 8 bases. V was pared by 0 bases and J by 5 bases, with 9 bases of the junction left unmatched. The germline V gene encodes CDR1 LNHDA and CDR2 SQIVND (reference sequence). The CDR3 runs 16 residues. CDR3 nucleotide sequence: TGTGCCAGTAGTATAGATCTCGGGACTAGTTTAAACGAGCAGTACTTC. Residues: CASSIDLGTSLNEQYF.

Only a few counts were recorded for this clone. The chain carries TRBV7-5 and TRBJ2-7; no check of the table's D call, TRBD2, against the DNA was made. TRBV7-5 is assigned pseudogene status. The CDR3 spans 12 residues. CDR3 nucleotide sequence: TGTGTCAGAAGCCGCCCGAGGGACGAGCAGTACTTC. As protein: CVRSRPRDEQYF.

This sequence joins TRBV13 and TRBJ2-7; D gene unclear. CDR1 and CDR2 (germline): PRHDT, FYEKMQ (reference sequence). The CDR3 consists of 13 residues. V dropped 5 bases and J dropped 0 bases, with 8 bases sitting between them. The CDR3 here is CASSPPSSYEQYF. DNA of the CDR3: TGTGCCAGCAGCCCCCCGAGCTCCTACGAGCAGTACTTC.

This clone is a singleton in its sample. The chain recombines TRBV13 with TRBJ2-7; D gene unclear. The CDR3 runs 11 residues. Germline assignment: CDR1 PRHDT and CDR2 FYEKMQ (reference sequence). The V gene lost 6 bases and the J gene lost 6 bases, with 9 bases spanning the gap. CDR3: CASRLGFEQYF. The DNA for the CDR3 is TGTGCCAGCAGGCTAGGGTTCGAGCAGTACTTC.

The chain links TRBV7-6 to TRBJ2-1; 14 positions match TRBD2. The CDR3 covers 15 residues. V shed 3 bases, J shed 8 bases, and the junction held 3 bases outside the gene matches. Germline values: CDR1 SGHVS, CDR2 FNYEAQ. CDR3 amino acids: CASSLGLAGVDEQFF. In DNA form, the CDR3 reads TGTGCCAGCAGCTTGGGACTAGCGGGAGTGGATGAGCAGTTCTTC.

J is TRBJ1-2 and V is TRBV6-5; D unclear. The V gene's germline CDR1 is MNHEY and CDR2 SVGAGI. V gave up 5 bases and J gave up 5 bases, with 18 bases separating them. This CDR3 is built from 15 residues. CDR3 DNA: TGTGCCAGCAGTAGCCCGCTAGGAGCAAAATATGGCTACACCTTC. Protein product: CASSSPLGAKYGYTF.

The CDR3 is CASSIRQASSYEQYF. For the CDR3, the DNA is TGTGCCAGCAGCATCAGACAGGCGTCATCCTACGAGCAGTACTTC. J is TRBJ2-7 and V is TRBV7-2, with D perhaps matching TRBD1 (6 bases). V lost 5 bases and J 1 base, leaving 15 bases between the germline ends. The CDR3 spans 15 residues. The V gene's germline CDR1 is SGHTA and CDR2 FQGNSA.

As concerns this clone: The sample carries other DNA sequences with the same CDR3. The V and J genes are TRBV15 and TRBJ2-7; no definite D call. CDR1 and CDR2 (germline): LNHNV, YYDKDF (reference sequence). The CDR3 runs 13 residues. V was cut by 0 bases and J by 1 base, with 4 bases left in between. In DNA, the CDR3 is TGTGCCACCAGCAGAGACCTGTCCTACGAGCAGTACTTC. Protein: CATSRDLSYEQYF.

The chain couples TRBV28 to TRBJ1-4, with D possibly being TRBD1 (5 bases). Germline CDR1 and CDR2: MDHEN and SYDVKM. V gave up 6 bases and J gave up 1 base, with 21 bases separating them. The CDR3 totals 18 residues. The CDR3 region is CASSPAWKGSKTNEKLFF. CDR3 sequence (DNA): TGTGCCAGCAGCCCAGCCTGGAAGGGGAGCAAAACTAATGAAAAACTGTTTTTT.

This rearrangement joins TRBV11-3 to TRBJ2-1, with a possible D match to TRBD1 (5 bases). CDR1 and CDR2 from the germline V gene are SGHNT and YENEEA. The CDR3 has 14 amino acids. The V end was cut by 4 bases, the J end by 5 bases, with 12 bases between. The CDR3 DNA is TGTGCCAGCAGCTCTATCAAAGGGGACAATGAGCAGTTCTTC. Its translation: CASSSIKGDNEQFF.

The chain is built from TRBV15 and TRBJ2-1; a possible D gene is TRBD2 (5 bases). Per germline, CDR1 LNHNV and CDR2 YYDKDF (reference sequence). With 9 bases removed from V and 3 bases from J, the gap between germline ends came to 9 bases. There are 12 residues in the CDR3. The CDR3 region is CATQTNYNEQFF. The CDR3 DNA is TGTGCCACTCAGACTAACTACAATGAGCAGTTCTTC.

This chain connects TRBV4-3 to TRBJ1-1; D is uncertain. V was clipped by 3 bases and J by 4 bases, with 9 bases between them. There are 13 residues in the CDR3. In germline, CDR1 is LGHNA, CDR2 YSLEER. The CDR3 bases are TGCGCCAGCAGCCACACGGGAGGCACTGAAGCTTTCTTT. Translation: CASSHTGGTEAFF.

This rearrangement joins TRBV11-1 to TRBJ2-1, with TRBD2 matching 8 bases. This CDR3 has 15 amino acids. Germline lookup yields CDR1 SGHAT and CDR2 FQDESV (reference sequence). The V and J ends lost 2 bases and 8 bases, in that order; junction bases with no gene match: 8. CDR3 nucleotide sequence: TGTGCCAGCAGCTTATATGCGGGAGGTGGAGATGAGCAGTTCTTC. Its protein product is CASSLYAGGGDEQFF.

In this sample, this clone turned up once. The V call is TRBV14, the J call TRBJ2-1, with D hard to call. Germline V CDR1 and CDR2: SGHDN, FVKESK. Trimming removed 2 bases at V and 7 bases at J, with 18 bases between. This CDR3 comprises 16 residues. CDR3 sequence (DNA): TGTGCCAGCAGCCAAAAGCAACGTTATTCGGGTAATGAGCAGTTCTTC. As protein: CASSQKQRYSGNEQFF.

As concerns this clone: A far larger clone is only one base removed, so a read error is likely. This sample includes further DNA sequences coding for the same CDR3. The chain has TRBV2 and TRBJ1-1, with no clear D. Trimming removed 6 bases at V and 1 base at J, with 12 bases between. Germline V CDR1 and CDR2: SNHLY, FYNNEI. The CDR3 extends over 14 amino acids. In nucleotides, the CDR3 is TGTGCCAGCAGATCTACGGGGAAGAACACTGAAGCTTTCTTT. Translating gives CASRSTGKNTEAFF.

The chain carries TRBV5-4 and TRBJ2-1, with D tentatively TRBD2 (6 bases). With 4 bases removed from V and 9 bases from J, the gap between germline ends came to 14 bases. The CDR3 length is 13 residues. The germline gives CDR1 SGHNT, CDR2 YYREEE (reference sequence). CDR3 protein: CASSMGEGGEQFF. In nucleotides, the CDR3 is TGTGCCAGCAGCATGGGAGAGGGAGGTGAGCAGTTCTTC.

Note on this clone: Other DNA sequences in the same sample also yield this CDR3. The rearrangement joins TRBV9 to TRBJ2-6, with D hard to call. The V end was cut by 0 bases, the J end by 2 bases, with 6 bases between. CDR1 is SGDLS and CDR2 is YYNGEE in the germline V gene. The CDR3 contains 15 residues. The CDR3 DNA reads as TGTGCCAGCAGCGTAGTAGGGACTGGGGCCAACGTCCTGACTTTC. Translation: CASSVVGTGANVLTF.